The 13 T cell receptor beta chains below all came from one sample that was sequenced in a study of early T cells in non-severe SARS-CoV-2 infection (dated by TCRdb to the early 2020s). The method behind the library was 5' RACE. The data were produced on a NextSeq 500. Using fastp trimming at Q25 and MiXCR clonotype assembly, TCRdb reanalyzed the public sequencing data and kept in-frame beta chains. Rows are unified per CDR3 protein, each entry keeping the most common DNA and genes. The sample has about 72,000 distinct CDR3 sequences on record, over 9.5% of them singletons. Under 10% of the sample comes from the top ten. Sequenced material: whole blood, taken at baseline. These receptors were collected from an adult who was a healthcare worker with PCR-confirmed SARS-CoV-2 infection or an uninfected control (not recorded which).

The DNA for the CDR3 is TGTGCCAGCAGTCGTGCAGGGGTGGGCACTGAAGCTTTCTTT. Encoded protein: CASSRAGVGTEAFF. The chain employs TRBV6-1 and TRBJ1-1; D might be TRBD1 (6 bases). This CDR3 contains 14 residues. Germline values: CDR1 MNHNS, CDR2 SASEGT. V lost 5 bases and J lost 4, with 14 bases in between.

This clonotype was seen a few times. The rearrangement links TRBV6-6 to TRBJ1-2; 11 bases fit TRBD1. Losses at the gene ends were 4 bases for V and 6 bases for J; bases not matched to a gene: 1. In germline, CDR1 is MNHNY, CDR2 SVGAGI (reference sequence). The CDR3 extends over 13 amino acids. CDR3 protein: CASSWGQGDGYTF. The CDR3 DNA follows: TGTGCCAGCAGTTGGGGACAGGGGGATGGCTACACCTTC.

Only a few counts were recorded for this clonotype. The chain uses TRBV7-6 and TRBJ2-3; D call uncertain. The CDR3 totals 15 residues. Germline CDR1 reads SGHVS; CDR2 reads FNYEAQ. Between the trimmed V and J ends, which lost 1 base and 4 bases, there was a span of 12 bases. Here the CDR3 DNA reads TGTGCCAGCAGCTTAGGAGGCGGCCCCCCAGATACGCAGTATTTT. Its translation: CASSLGGGPPDTQYF.

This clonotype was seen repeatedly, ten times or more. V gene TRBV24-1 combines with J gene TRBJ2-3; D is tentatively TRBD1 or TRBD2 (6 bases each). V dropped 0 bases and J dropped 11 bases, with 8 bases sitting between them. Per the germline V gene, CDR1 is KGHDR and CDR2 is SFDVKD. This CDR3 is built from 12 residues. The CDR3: CATSDLGGRQYF. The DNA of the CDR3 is TGTGCCACCAGTGATTTGGGGGGGCGGCAGTATTTT.

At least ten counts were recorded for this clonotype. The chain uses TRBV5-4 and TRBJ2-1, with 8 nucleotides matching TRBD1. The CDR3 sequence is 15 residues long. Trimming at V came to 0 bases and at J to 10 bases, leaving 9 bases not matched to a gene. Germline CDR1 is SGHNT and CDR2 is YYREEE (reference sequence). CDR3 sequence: CASSLAWQGAGEQFF. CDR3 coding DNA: TGTGCCAGCAGCTTGGCGTGGCAGGGGGCGGGGGAGCAGTTCTTC.

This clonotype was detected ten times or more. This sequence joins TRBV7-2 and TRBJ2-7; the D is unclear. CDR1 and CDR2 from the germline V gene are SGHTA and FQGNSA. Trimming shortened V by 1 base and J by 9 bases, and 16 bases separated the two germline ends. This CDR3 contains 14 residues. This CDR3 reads CASSLVGLFGRQYF. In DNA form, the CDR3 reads TGTGCCAGCAGCTTAGTGGGTCTGTTCGGACGGCAGTACTTC.

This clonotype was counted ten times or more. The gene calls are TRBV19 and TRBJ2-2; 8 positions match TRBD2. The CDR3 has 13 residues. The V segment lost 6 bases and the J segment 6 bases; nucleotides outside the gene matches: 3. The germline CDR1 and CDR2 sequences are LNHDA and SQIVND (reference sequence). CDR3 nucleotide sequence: TGTGCCAGTAGAATGCGGGGGGCCGGGGAGCTGTTTTTT. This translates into CASRMRGAGELFF.

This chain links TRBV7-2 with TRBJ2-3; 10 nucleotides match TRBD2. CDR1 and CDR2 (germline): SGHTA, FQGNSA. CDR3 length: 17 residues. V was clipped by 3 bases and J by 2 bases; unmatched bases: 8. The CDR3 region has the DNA TGTGCCAGCAGCTTTCTAGCGGGGGATGGAAACACAGATACGCAGTATTTT. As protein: CASSFLAGDGNTDTQYF.

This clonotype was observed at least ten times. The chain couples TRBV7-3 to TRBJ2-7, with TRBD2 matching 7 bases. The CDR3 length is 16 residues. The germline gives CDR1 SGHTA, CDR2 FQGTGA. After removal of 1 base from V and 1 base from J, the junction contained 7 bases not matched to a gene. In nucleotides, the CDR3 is TGTGCCAGCAGCTTAATGGGAGGGAGTAGTTCCTACGAGCAGTACTTC. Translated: CASSLMGGSSSYEQYF. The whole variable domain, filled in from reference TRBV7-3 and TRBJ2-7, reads GAGVSQTPSNKVTEKGKYVELRCDPISGHTALYWYRQSLGQGPEFLIYFQGTGAADDSGLPNDRFFAVRPEGSVSTLKIQRTERGDSAVYLCASSLMGGSSSYEQYFGPGTRLTVT.

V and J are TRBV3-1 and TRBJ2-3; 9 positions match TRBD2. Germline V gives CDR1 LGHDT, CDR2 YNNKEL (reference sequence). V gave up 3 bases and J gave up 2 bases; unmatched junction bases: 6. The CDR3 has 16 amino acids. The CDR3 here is CASSHLLAGFTDTQYF. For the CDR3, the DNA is TGTGCCAGCAGCCACCTACTAGCGGGTTTCACAGATACGCAGTATTTT.

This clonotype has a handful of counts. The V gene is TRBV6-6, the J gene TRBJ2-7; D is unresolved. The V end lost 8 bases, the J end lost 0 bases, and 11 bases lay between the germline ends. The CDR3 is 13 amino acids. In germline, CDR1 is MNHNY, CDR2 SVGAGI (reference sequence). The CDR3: CASGFLSSYEQYF. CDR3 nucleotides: TGTGCCAGCGGTTTTTTGAGCTCCTACGAGCAGTACTTC.

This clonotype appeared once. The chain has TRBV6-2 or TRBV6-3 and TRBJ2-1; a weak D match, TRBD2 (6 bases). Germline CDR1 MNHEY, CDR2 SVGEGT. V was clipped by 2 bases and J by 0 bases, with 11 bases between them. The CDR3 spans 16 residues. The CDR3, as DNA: TGTGCCAGCAGTTACGGGCGGGGTAGCTCCTACAATGAGCAGTTCTTC. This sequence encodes CASSYGRGSSYNEQFF.

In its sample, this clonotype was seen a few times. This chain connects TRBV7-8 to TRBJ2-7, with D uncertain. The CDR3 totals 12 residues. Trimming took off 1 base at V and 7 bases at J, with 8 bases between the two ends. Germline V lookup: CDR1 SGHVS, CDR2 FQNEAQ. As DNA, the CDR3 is TGTGCCAGCAGCTTAGTTGCCAGGGAGCAGTACTTC. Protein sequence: CASSLVAREQYF.